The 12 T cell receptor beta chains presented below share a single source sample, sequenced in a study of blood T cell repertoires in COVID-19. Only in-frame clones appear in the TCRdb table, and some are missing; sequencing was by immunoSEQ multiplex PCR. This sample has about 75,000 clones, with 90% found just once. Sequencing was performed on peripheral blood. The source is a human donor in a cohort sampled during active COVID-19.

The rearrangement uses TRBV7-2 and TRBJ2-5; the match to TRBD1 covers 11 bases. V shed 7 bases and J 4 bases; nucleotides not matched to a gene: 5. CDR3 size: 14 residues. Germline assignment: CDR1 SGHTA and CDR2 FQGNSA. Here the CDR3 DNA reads TGTGCCAGCATCCGGGGACAGGGGGGAGAGACCCAGTACTTC. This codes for CASIRGQGGETQYF. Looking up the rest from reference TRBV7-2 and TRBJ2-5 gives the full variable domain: GAGVSQSPSNKVTEKGKDVELRCDPISGHTALYWYRQSLGQGLEFLIYFQGNSAPDKSGLPSDRFSAERTGGSVSTLTIQRTQQEDSAVYLCASIRGQGGETQYFGPGTRLLVL.

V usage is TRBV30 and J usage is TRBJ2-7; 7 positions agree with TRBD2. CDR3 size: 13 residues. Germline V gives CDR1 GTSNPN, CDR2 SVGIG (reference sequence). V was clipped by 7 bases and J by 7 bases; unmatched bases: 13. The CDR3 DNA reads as TGTGCCTATTCCGCGGGAGCTAACCGGGAGCAGTACTTC. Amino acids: CAYSAGANREQYF. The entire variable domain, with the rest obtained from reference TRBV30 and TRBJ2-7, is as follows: SQTIHQWPATLVQPVGSPLSLECTVEGTSNPNLYWYRQAAGRGLQLLFYSVGIGQISSEVPQNLSASRPQDRQFILSSKKLLLSDSGFYLCAYSAGANREQYFGPGTRLTVT.

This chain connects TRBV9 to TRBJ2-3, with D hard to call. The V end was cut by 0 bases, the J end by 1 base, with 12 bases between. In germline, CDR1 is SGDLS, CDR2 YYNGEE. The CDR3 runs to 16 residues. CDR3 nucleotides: TGTGCCAGCAGCGTAGAATATGGCGGAGGCACAGATACGCAGTATTTT. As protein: CASSVEYGGGTDTQYF.

This CDR3 is CASSSFIRLTSNQPQHF. For the CDR3, the DNA is TGTGCCAGTAGTTCGTTTATAAGACTAACAAGCAATCAGCCCCAGCATTTT. The V call is TRBV19, the J call TRBJ1-5; D is ambiguous. Deletions cut 5 bases from V and 1 base from J, with 18 bases between. The CDR3 spans 17 residues. From germline, CDR1 is LNHDA and CDR2 SQIVND (reference sequence).

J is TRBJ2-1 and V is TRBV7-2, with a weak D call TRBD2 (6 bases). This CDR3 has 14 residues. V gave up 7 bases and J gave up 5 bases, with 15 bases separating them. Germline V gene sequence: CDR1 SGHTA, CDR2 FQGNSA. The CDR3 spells CASTWTNPNNEQFF. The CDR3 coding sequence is TGTGCCAGCACCTGGACTAACCCTAACAATGAGCAGTTCTTC.

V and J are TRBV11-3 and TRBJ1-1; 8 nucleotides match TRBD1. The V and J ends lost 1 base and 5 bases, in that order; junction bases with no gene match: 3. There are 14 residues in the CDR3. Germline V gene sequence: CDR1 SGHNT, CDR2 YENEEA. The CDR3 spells CASSLGQGMTEAFF. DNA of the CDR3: TGTGCCAGCAGCTTAGGACAGGGGATGACTGAAGCTTTCTTT.

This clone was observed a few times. CDR3: CASSDRGADRSPLHF. The CDR3 DNA follows: TGTGCCAGCAGTGATCGGGGGGCAGACAGGTCACCCCTCCACTTT. The chain has TRBV6-1 and TRBJ1-6; tentatively, D is TRBD1 (6 bases). Germline CDR1 MNHNS, CDR2 SASEGT. Trimming stripped 3 bases from V and 10 bases from J, with 16 bases between. CDR3 length: 15 amino acids.

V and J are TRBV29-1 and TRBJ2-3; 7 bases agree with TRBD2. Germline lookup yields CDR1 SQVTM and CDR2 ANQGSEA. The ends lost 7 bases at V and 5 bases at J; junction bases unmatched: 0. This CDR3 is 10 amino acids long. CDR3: CSGEGDTQYF. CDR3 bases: TGCAGCGGGGAGGGAGATACGCAGTATTTT.

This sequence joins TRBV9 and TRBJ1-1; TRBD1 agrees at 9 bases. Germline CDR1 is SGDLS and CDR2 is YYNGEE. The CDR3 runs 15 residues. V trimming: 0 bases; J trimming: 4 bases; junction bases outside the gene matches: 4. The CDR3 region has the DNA TGTGCCAGCAGCGTAGAACAGGGGGCTGGCACTGAAGCTTTCTTT. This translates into CASSVEQGAGTEAFF.

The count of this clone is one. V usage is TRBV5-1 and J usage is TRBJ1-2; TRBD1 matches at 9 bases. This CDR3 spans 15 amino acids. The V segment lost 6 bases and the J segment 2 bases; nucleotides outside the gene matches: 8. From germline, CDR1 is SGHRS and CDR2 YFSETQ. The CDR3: CASTFGDRANYGYTF. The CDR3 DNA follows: TGCGCCAGCACTTTTGGGGACAGGGCGAACTATGGCTACACCTTC. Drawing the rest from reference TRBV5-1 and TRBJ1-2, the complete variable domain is KAGVTQTPRYLIKTRGQQVTLSCSPISGHRSVSWYQQTPGQGLQFLFEYFSETQRNKGNFPGRFSGRQFSNSRSEMNVSTLELGDSALYLCASTFGDRANYGYTFGSGTRLTVV.

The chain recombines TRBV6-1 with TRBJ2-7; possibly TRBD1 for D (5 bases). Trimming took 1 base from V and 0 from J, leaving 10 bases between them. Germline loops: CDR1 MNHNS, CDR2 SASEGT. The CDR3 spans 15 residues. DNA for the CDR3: TGTGCCAGCAGTGAAGTGGGGCCAGTCTCCTACGAGCAGTACTTC. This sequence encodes CASSEVGPVSYEQYF.

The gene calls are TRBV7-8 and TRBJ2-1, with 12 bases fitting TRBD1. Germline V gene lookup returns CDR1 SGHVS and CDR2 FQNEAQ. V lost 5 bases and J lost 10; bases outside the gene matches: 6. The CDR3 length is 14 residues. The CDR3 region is CASSQGQGAREQFF. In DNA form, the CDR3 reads TGTGCCAGCAGCCAGGGACAGGGGGCACGGGAGCAGTTCTTC.